The sequence of this T cell receptor beta chain was determined in a study of blood T cell repertoires in COVID-19. Overall study context: Researchers got acute and convalescent COVID-19 samples from the United States, Italy and Spain.

TCRdb keeps only in-frame clones here, not all; method: immunoSEQ multiplex PCR. The repertoire holds around 260,000 clones, with 83% as singletons. Between the trimmed V and J ends, which lost 1 base and 10 bases, there was a span of 5 bases. The CDR3 loop spans 11 amino acids. The chain combines TRBV12-3 or TRBV12-4 with TRBJ2-1; perhaps TRBD1 as D (5 bases). This clonotype was obtained from a woman in her fifties or sixties who had recovered from COVID-19. Sequencing was carried out using peripheral blood. The DNA of the CDR3 is TGTGCCAGCAGTTTAGGGGGCGAGCAGTTCTTC. Translation gives CASSLGGEQFF.